The rows below give T cell receptor beta chains drawn from one sample of a study of control samples from healthy donors and cancer patients. Assay used: immunoSEQ multiplex PCR; TCRdb lists only in-frame clones, some missing. Of roughly 400,000 clones listed, about nine tenths are singletons. The specimen sequenced was PBMCs. The receptors here all came from a middle-aged man with head and neck cancer. Each CDR3 is given with its conserved first and last residue. Fields, in order: J gene, clone size, V gene, D gene, CDR3 DNA, CDR3 protein. D genes are given only for firm matches. Clone size is stated in some rows and not others, as once, few, many or a class when expanded.

>TRBJ1-2|once|TRBV29-1|.
TGCAGCGTTGACGTGGTTTACGGCTACACCTTC
CSVDVVYGYTF
>TRBJ1-1|.|TRBV5-8|TRBD1
TGTGCCAGCAGAAAAGCTGGGACAGATGAAGCTTTCTTT
CASRKAGTDEAFF
>TRBJ2-3|.|TRBV27|.
TGTGCCAGCAGTTTAGCAGGGTCGCCAGATACGCAGTATTTT
CASSLAGSPDTQYF
>TRBJ2-7|.|TRBV9|.
TGTGCCAGCAGCCCAGGACATTCCTACGAGCAGTACTTC
CASSPGHSYEQYF
>TRBJ2-2|.|TRBV18|TRBD1
TGTGCCAGCTCACCAACGGGACAGTTTTCCGTTGGTAACACCGGGGAGCTGTTTTTT
CASSPTGQFSVGNTGELFF
>TRBJ1-6|.|TRBV4-1|.
TGCGCCAGCAGCCAAGAGTTTAGAAATTCACCCCTCCACTTT
CASSQEFRNSPLHF
>TRBJ1-5|once|TRBV10-2|.
TGCGCCACCAGTCCCGTTAGTGGCAATCAGCCCCAGCATTTT
CATSPVSGNQPQHF
>TRBJ2-3|.|TRBV4-2|TRBD2
TGTGCCAGCAATAGCGGGGGGGACACAGATACGCAGTATTTT
CASNSGGDTDTQYF
>TRBJ1-5|few|TRBV7-2|.
TGTGCCAGCAGCTCCCAGGGAGATCAGCCCCAGCATTTT
CASSSQGDQPQHF
>TRBJ1-6|.|TRBV9|.
TGTGCCAGCAGCGCCGGGGACTCCGGGGTTTATTCACCCCTCCACTTT
CASSAGDSGVYSPLHF
>TRBJ2-1|.|TRBV20-1|.
TGCAGTCAGACACGCAATGAGCAGTTCTTC
CSQTRNEQFF
>TRBJ2-1|.|TRBV27|TRBD2
TGTGCCAGCAGTTCAACCTGGGGGGGTGAGCAGTTCTTC
CASSSTWGGEQFF
>TRBJ2-5|.|TRBV5-1|TRBD1
TGCGCCAGCAGCTTGGACGGACAGGGGGGAAGAGAGACCCAGTACTTC
CASSLDGQGGRETQYF
>TRBJ1-2|.|TRBV2|.
TGTGCCAGCAGTGGACTCGGAGGGACGGAAGGCTACACCTTC
CASSGLGGTEGYTF
>TRBJ2-1|.|TRBV19|.
TGTGCCAGTACGATAGGAGGCCCCTACAATGAGCAGTTCTTC
CASTIGGPYNEQFF
>TRBJ2-7|.|TRBV7-3|TRBD2
TGTGCCAGCAGCCCCAGGACGGGGGGAGACTCCTACGAGCAGTACTTC
CASSPRTGGDSYEQYF
>TRBJ2-7|.|TRBV6-5|TRBD2
TGTGCCAGCAGTTCCCCGGGACTAGCGGGAGGGGGCGAGCAGTACTTC
CASSSPGLAGGGEQYF
>TRBJ2-6|.|TRBV27|.
TGTGCCAGCAGTAGGATTTACTCTGGGGCCAACGTCCTGACTTTC
CASSRIYSGANVLTF
>TRBJ1-5|.|TRBV28|.
TGTGCCAGCAAGACGGACCGCAATCAGCCCCAGCATTTT
CASKTDRNQPQHF
>TRBJ2-2|.|TRBV13|TRBD2
TGTGCCAGCAGCTTACAGGGAGGGTACACCGGGGAGCTGTTTTTT
CASSLQGGYTGELFF
>TRBJ2-5|once|TRBV20-1|.
TGCAGTGCTGGTGGACCCCCCGGGGGAGAGACCCAGTACTTC
CSAGGPPGGETQYF
>TRBJ1-3|.|TRBV15|.
TGTGCCACCAGCAGAGTTGGGGGGCTGAGCTCTGGAAACACCATATATTTT
CATSRVGGLSSGNTIYF